This T cell receptor (beta chain) came from a study of T cells after yellow fever vaccination. Trimming removed 6 bases at V and 0 bases at J, with 18 bases between. Germline V gene sequence: CDR1 MNHEY, CDR2 SVGAGI. The CDR3 covers 16 residues. Template-switching 5'RACE yielded the TCR cDNA; a universal primer site and UMIs were added in the process. TCRdb recomputed calls from the 5' RACE reads with MiXCR, one row per CDR3 protein. The sample includes hundreds of thousands of distinct CDR3 sequences, around 17% of them seen just once. This clonotype was counted many times. The source material was PBMCs, sampled 4 to 5 days after the first yellow fever vaccination. The J gene is TRBJ2-7, the V gene TRBV6-5; unclear D gene. The TCR originated in a man between 18 and 29 years old who received the YFV17D yellow fever vaccine. The CDR3 reads CASSPLGRVGSYEQYF. DNA for the CDR3: TGTGCCAGCAGCCCACTGGGCCGGGTAGGCTCCTACGAGCAGTACTTC.